This is a list of T cell receptor beta chains from one sample in a study of OX40 agonist ivuxolimab in advanced cancers. Libraries were prepared by immunoSEQ multiplex PCR; TCRdb keeps only in-frame clonotypes and omits some of them. The sample includes about 83,000 clones, roughly 85% of them seen just once. Material: CD4+ or CD8+ T cells sorted from blood, obtained in a trial of the OX40 agonist ivuxolimab. Every receptor here comes from an adult with an advanced solid tumor such as melanoma, head and neck, liver or kidney cancer. The CDR3 runs from the conserved cysteine through the conserved F or W. D genes are given only for firm matches. Clone size, where shown, is once, few, many, or a class for clones that have expanded.

TRBV6-5	TRBD1	TRBJ2-7	.	15	TGTGCCAGCAGAATGGGACAGGCAGTAACCTACGAGCAGTACTTC	CASRMGQAVTYEQYF
TRBV5-1	TRBD1	TRBJ2-3	.	15	TGCGCCAGCAGCCCCGGGACAGGGGTCGGCGATACGCAGTATTTT	CASSPGTGVGDTQYF
TRBV25-1	.	TRBJ2-1	once	13	TGTGCCAGCAGTGAATATACTAGTTATGAGCAGTTCTTC	CASSEYTSYEQFF
TRBV5-4	.	TRBJ1-2	.	15	TGTGCCAGCAGCCCGACGGTTTCTGTTAACTATGGCTACACCTTC	CASSPTVSVNYGYTF
TRBV5-4	.	TRBJ2-7	.	15	TGTGCCAGCAGCTTGGCCGATAGGCCTCGATCCGAGCAGTACTTC	CASSLADRPRSEQYF
TRBV7-7	TRBD1	TRBJ2-1	.	16	TGTGCTAGCAGCTTACAAGCCGGGACAGACTATAATGAGCAGTTCTTC	CASSLQAGTDYNEQFF
TRBV7-2	.	TRBJ1-5	.	15	TGTGCCAGCAGCTCTCAGGGTCTTAGCGGTCAGCCCCAGCATTTT	CASSSQGLSGQPQHF
TRBV21-1	.	TRBJ1-4	once	15	TGTGCCAGCAGCAATCCGGGACAGGGTAGAGAAAAACTGTTTTTT	CASSNPGQGREKLFF
TRBV2	TRBD2	TRBJ2-1	.	13	TGTGCCAGCAAACTAGCGGGGCGTAGTGAGCAGTTCTTC	CASKLAGRSEQFF
TRBV11-3	.	TRBJ1-1	.	14	TGTGCCAGCAGCTCCCAGGAACGAGGTACTGAAGCTTTCTTT	CASSSQERGTEAFF
TRBV5-4	TRBD1	TRBJ2-7	.	13	TGTGCCAGCAGCTCGTGGGACAGCTACGAGCAGTACTTC	CASSSWDSYEQYF
TRBV5-1	TRBD1	TRBJ2-3	.	16	TGCGCCAGCAGCTCCGGACAGGGAGTGGGAACAGATACGCAGTATTTT	CASSSGQGVGTDTQYF
TRBV5-1	.	TRBJ2-5	.	13	TGCGCCAGCAGCCCCAGGGTGGGAGAGACCCAGTACTTC	CASSPRVGETQYF
TRBV15	TRBD1	TRBJ2-5	.	16	TGTGCCACCAGCGGCGAAGGACAGGGGGAGGTAGAGACCCAGTACTTC	CATSGEGQGEVETQYF
TRBV30	.	TRBJ1-2	.	15	TGTGCCTGGAGTGTACGTCTTCGGGGTACGGGTGGCTACACCTTC	CAWSVRLRGTGGYTF
TRBV6-6	.	TRBJ1-2	.	14	TGTGCCAGCAGCGACAGGCCTGAAGACTATGGCTACACCTTC	CASSDRPEDYGYTF
TRBV27	.	TRBJ2-7	.	15	TGTGCCAGCAGTCAAAATCTCCACAGTTCCTACGAGCAGTACTTC	CASSQNLHSSYEQYF
TRBV7-2	.	TRBJ1-4	.	14	TGTGCCAGCAGCTCCGACAGAGCCAATGAAAAACTGTTTTTT	CASSSDRANEKLFF
TRBV7-2	TRBD1	TRBJ2-7	.	15	TGTGCCAGCAGCTCCGGACCGGGACAGCAGTACGAGCAGTACTTC	CASSSGPGQQYEQYF
TRBV27	.	TRBJ2-7	.	13	TGTGCCAGCAGTTCCATGGGGGCCTACGAGCAGTACTTC	CASSSMGAYEQYF
TRBV6-5	TRBD1	TRBJ1-1	few	14	TGTGCCAGCAGTTACTCTAACAGGGGCACTGAAGCTTTCTTT	CASSYSNRGTEAFF
TRBV7-3	TRBD2	TRBJ2-3	.	14	TGTGCCAGCAGCCCGGGACTAGCGAGAGATACGCAGTATTTT	CASSPGLARDTQYF
TRBV4-1	TRBD1	TRBJ2-4	.	17	TGCGCCAGCAGCCAAGAAGGGCAGGGGGTAGCCAAAAACATTCAGTACTTC	CASSQEGQGVAKNIQYF
TRBV5-4	TRBD1	TRBJ1-1	.	16	TGTGCCAGCAGCTTGGGCGGGACAGGGGGCGTGGGTGAAGCTTTCTTT	CASSLGGTGGVGEAFF
TRBV2	TRBD1	TRBJ2-5	.	14	TGTGCCAGCACCCGGACAGGGGGGACCGAGACCCAGTACTTC	CASTRTGGTETQYF
TRBV11-1	.	TRBJ2-1	.	15	TGTGCCAGCAGGGCAGACGACAGGCTAGACAATGAGCAGTTCTTC	CASRADDRLDNEQFF
TRBV6-4	.	TRBJ1-4	.	16	TGTGCCAGCAGTGACTCAGGCAGGGGTACTAATGAAAAACTGTTTTTT	CASSDSGRGTNEKLFF
TRBV6-5	TRBD2	TRBJ2-7	.	14	TGTGCCAGCAGCGCGGGGGGGGGTATGTACGAGCAGTACTTC	CASSAGGGMYEQYF
TRBV6-1	TRBD2	TRBJ2-1	.	14	TGTGCCAGCAGTGAAGTTGGTAGCGGGGGGACCCAGTTCTTC	CASSEVGSGGTQFF
TRBV11-2	.	TRBJ1-2	.	13	TGTGCCAGCAGCCATCCGGGCGGACTAGGCTACACCTTC	CASSHPGGLGYTF
TRBV9	.	TRBJ2-5	.	14	TGTGCCAGCAGCCCTGCCGGCGGCCAAGAGACCCAGTACTTC	CASSPAGGQETQYF
TRBV29-1	.	TRBJ1-2	few	12	TGCAGCGCATCCGGACAGAACTATGGCTACACCTTC	CSASGQNYGYTF
TRBV7-9	TRBD1	TRBJ1-2	.	13	TGTGCCAGCAGCTTGACAGGGATGGGCGGCTACACCTTC	CASSLTGMGGYTF
TRBV7-9	.	TRBJ1-2	.	14	TGTGCCAGCAGCTTAACAATGGGGGACTATGGCTACACCTTC	CASSLTMGDYGYTF
TRBV4-1	.	TRBJ2-1	.	14	TGCGCCAGCAGCAATCTACAGGGAAACAATGAGCAGTTCTTC	CASSNLQGNNEQFF
TRBV11-2	.	TRBJ1-2	.	11	TGTGCCAGCAGCTACAGGGCTGGCTACACCTTC	CASSYRAGYTF
TRBV10-3	TRBD1	TRBJ1-1	.	14	TGTGCCATCAGTGGAGGGGGCTCGAGCACTGAAGCTTTCTTT	CAISGGGSSTEAFF
TRBV7-9	.	TRBJ2-2	.	13	TGTGCCAGCCACCAGGGAGGCACCGGGGAGCTGTTTTTT	CASHQGGTGELFF
TRBV28	TRBD1	TRBJ1-1	.	14	TGTGCCAGCAGCCCACTGGGACAGGTCGTCGAAGCTTTCTTT	CASSPLGQVVEAFF
TRBV7-9	.	TRBJ2-7	.	12	TGTGCCAGCAACGAAAACCGGTACGAGCAGTACTTC	CASNENRYEQYF
TRBV9	TRBD2	TRBJ2-1	.	16	TGTGCCAGCAGCCCCCGGGGGGCGGGGGGCTACAATGAGCAGTTCTTC	CASSPRGAGGYNEQFF
TRBV4-3	.	TRBJ1-3	once	15	TGCGCCAGCAGCCAAGGATCGGTCTCTGGAAACACCATATATTTT	CASSQGSVSGNTIYF
TRBV2	.	TRBJ2-1	once	15	TGTGCCAGCAGTCGCGAGGGCAGGGGGGGAGATGAGCAGTTCTTC	CASSREGRGGDEQFF
TRBV7-6	.	TRBJ2-1	.	16	TGTGCCAGCAGCTTAGAGGCACCACTCCTCGGAAATGAGCAGTTCTTC	CASSLEAPLLGNEQFF
TRBV5-8	.	TRBJ2-3	.	12	TGTGCCAGCAGCTTGGTACCAGATACGCAGTATTTT	CASSLVPDTQYF
TRBV11-1	.	TRBJ1-1	.	14	TGTGCCAGCAGCGCGGACGGGGAGAACACTGAAGCTTTCTTT	CASSADGENTEAFF
TRBV6-1	.	TRBJ1-2	.	15	TGTGCCAGCACCAATAACCGGGCCCCTAACTATGGCTACACCTTC	CASTNNRAPNYGYTF
TRBV18	.	TRBJ2-7	once	14	TGTGCCAGCTCAGGAGCTAGCCTCTCCTACGAGCAGTACTTC	CASSGASLSYEQYF
TRBV7-9	TRBD1	TRBJ1-2	.	13	TGTGCCAGCAGCTTGACAGGGAGGGATGGCTACACCTTC	CASSLTGRDGYTF
TRBV6-5	.	TRBJ2-7	.	15	TGTGCCAGCAGTTACTCGGGGCAGGGAGCCTACGAGCAGTACTTC	CASSYSGQGAYEQYF
TRBV9	.	TRBJ2-1	.	16	TGTGCCAGCAGCGTAGATTTAAGGGTATCCTACAATGAGCAGTTCTTC	CASSVDLRVSYNEQFF
TRBV5-6	.	TRBJ1-1	.	15	TGTGCCAGCAGCTTGGCCCTGGGGAGATCCACTGAAGCTTTCTTT	CASSLALGRSTEAFF
TRBV6-5	.	TRBJ2-7	.	13	TGTGCCTTGGGAGGGGGGTTCCCCTACGAGCAGTACTTC	CALGGGFPYEQYF
TRBV6-5	TRBD1	TRBJ1-4	few	13	TGTGCCAGCAGTTGGACAGGCGGTGAAAAACTGTTTTTT	CASSWTGGEKLFF
TRBV9	.	TRBJ2-1	few	14	TGTGCCAGCAGCACAAGGGAGTCCTACAATGAGCAGTTCTTC	CASSTRESYNEQFF
TRBV6-1	.	TRBJ1-1	.	15	TGTGCCAGCAGTGAATTTGAGGGTTTAAACACTGAAGCTTTCTTT	CASSEFEGLNTEAFF
TRBV5-1	TRBD1	TRBJ1-6	few	14	TGCGCCAGCAGCTTGTCAGGGGGCAAATCACCCCTCCACTTT	CASSLSGGKSPLHF
TRBV15	.	TRBJ2-5	.	15	TGTGCCACGAGCGGAGAGGGAGAACACGGGGGGACCCAGTACTTC	CATSGEGEHGGTQYF
TRBV10-2	.	TRBJ2-3	once	14	TGCGCCAGCAGTGAGTCGAGTAGGGCAGATACGCAGTATTTT	CASSESSRADTQYF
TRBV5-1	.	TRBJ2-5	.	12	TGCGCCAGCAGCCACCCGAAAGAGACCCAGTACTTC	CASSHPKETQYF